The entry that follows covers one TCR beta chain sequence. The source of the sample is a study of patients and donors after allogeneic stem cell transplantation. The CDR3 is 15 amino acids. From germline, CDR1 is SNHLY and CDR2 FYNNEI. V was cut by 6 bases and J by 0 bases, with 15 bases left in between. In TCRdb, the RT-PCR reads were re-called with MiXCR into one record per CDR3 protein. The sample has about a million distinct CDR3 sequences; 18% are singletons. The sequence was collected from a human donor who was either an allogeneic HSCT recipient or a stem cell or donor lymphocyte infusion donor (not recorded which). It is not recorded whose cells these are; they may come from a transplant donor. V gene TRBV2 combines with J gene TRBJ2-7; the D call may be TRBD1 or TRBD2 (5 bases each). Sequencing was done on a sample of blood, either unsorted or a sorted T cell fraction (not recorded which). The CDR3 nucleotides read TGTGCCAGCAGCTCCGGGACGGTAGTCTCCTACGAGCAGTACTTC. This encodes CASSSGTVVSYEQYF. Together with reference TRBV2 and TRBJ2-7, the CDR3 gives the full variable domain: EPEVTQTPSHQVTQMGQEVILRCVPISNHLYFYWYRQILGQKVEFLVSFYNNEISEKSEIFDDQFSVERPDGSNFTLKIRSTKLEDSAMYFCASSSGTVVSYEQYFGPGTRLTVT.